Each of the 21 T cell receptor beta chains below was sequenced from the same sample in a study of blood T cell repertoires in COVID-19. Data came from immunoSEQ multiplex PCR; TCRdb stores just in-frame clones and leaves some out. The profile shows approximately 150,000 clones, 75% to 85% of them singletons. The sequencing input was PBMCs or T cells enriched from blood (not recorded which). These receptors were taken from a man aged 40-55 years who had recovered from COVID-19.

V and J are TRBV5-1 and TRBJ1-1; possibly TRBD1 for D (6 bases). V shed 0 bases and J shed 1 base, with 10 bases lying between them. The length of the CDR3 is 15 residues. In germline, CDR1 is SGHRS, CDR2 YFSETQ. The CDR3 DNA reads as TGCGCCAGCAGCTTGGTTCCGACAGGGAACACTGAAGCTTTCTTT. Translating gives CASSLVPTGNTEAFF.

The V gene is TRBV5-1, the J gene TRBJ1-1; D uncertain. CDR1 is SGHRS, CDR2 YFSETQ, per germline. The V and J ends lost 3 bases and 6 bases respectively, with 12 bases between them. CDR3 size: 13 residues. The CDR3 protein is CASSSGRKPEAFF. The DNA of the CDR3 is TGCGCCAGCAGCTCGGGGAGGAAGCCTGAAGCTTTCTTT.

The chain joins TRBV19 to TRBJ1-2; weak D call: TRBD1 (6 bases). V lost 8 bases, J lost 4 bases, and 23 bases lay in between. Looked up from germline, CDR1 is LNHDA and CDR2 is SQIVND (reference sequence). The CDR3 has 16 amino acids. Here the CDR3 DNA reads TGTGCCAGTCGCAAGGGGGACCCGGCGAGGGGCTATGGCTACACCTTC. Its translation: CASRKGDPARGYGYTF.

This rearrangement joins TRBV9 to TRBJ2-5; a weak D match, TRBD2 (5 bases). The CDR3 sequence is 16 residues long. The V end lost 4 bases, the J end lost 5 bases, and 21 bases lay between the germline ends. Germline assignment: CDR1 SGDLS and CDR2 YYNGEE. CDR3 in DNA: TGTGCCAGCAGCCCAAAACTTGGGAGTACTGGGGAGACCCAGTACTTC. Residues: CASSPKLGSTGETQYF.

The V and J genes are TRBV10-3 and TRBJ1-6, with D tentatively TRBD1 (5 bases). Germline assignment: CDR1 ENHRY and CDR2 SYGVKD. This CDR3 region has 14 residues. V was pared by 6 bases and J by 6 bases, with 12 bases between. CDR3 loop: CAISQGEFNSPLHF. The CDR3 coding sequence is TGTGCCATCAGCCAGGGTGAATTTAATTCACCCCTCCACTTT.

The chain couples TRBV5-1 to TRBJ1-2, with 8 bases lining up with TRBD1. CDR3 length equals 15 residues. In germline, CDR1 is SGHRS, CDR2 YFSETQ. Trimming took 5 bases from V and 6 from J; bases not matched to a gene: 12. This chain's CDR3 is CASSFFDRGPNGYTF. CDR3 DNA sequence: TGCGCCAGCAGTTTCTTCGACAGGGGCCCTAATGGCTACACCTTC. Full variable domain (rest looked up from reference TRBV5-1 and TRBJ1-2): KAGVTQTPRYLIKTRGQQVTLSCSPISGHRSVSWYQQTPGQGLQFLFEYFSETQRNKGNFPGRFSGRQFSNSRSEMNVSTLELGDSALYLCASSFFDRGPNGYTFGSGTRLTVV.

The chain uses TRBV19 and TRBJ1-2; TRBD1 matches at 9 bases. CDR1 LNHDA and CDR2 SQIVND come from the germline V gene (reference sequence). With 8 bases clipped from V and 7 bases from J, the junction kept 14 bases outside the gene matches. The CDR3 totals 15 residues. The CDR3 reads CASRITGGFNTGYTF. The DNA for the CDR3 is TGTGCCAGTCGCATAACAGGGGGCTTTAACACTGGCTACACCTTC.

The chain links TRBV11-3 to TRBJ1-5; weak D call: TRBD1 (6 bases). From germline, CDR1 is SGHNT and CDR2 YENEEA. V lost 8 bases to trimming and J lost 2 bases, with 13 bases between them. This CDR3 region has 14 residues. CDR3 in DNA: TGTGCCAGCCTCCGGAACAGGGGCAATCAGCCCCAGCATTTT. It specifies CASLRNRGNQPQHF.

The chain combines TRBV5-1 with TRBJ1-2; D not resolved. The CDR3 contains 13 residues. In germline, CDR1 is SGHRS, CDR2 YFSETQ. Trimming left V 7 bases short and J 7 bases short, with 17 bases between. The CDR3 loop is CASALRVLGGYTF. CDR3 DNA: TGCGCCAGCGCCCTGCGGGTCCTGGGTGGCTACACCTTC.

The chain joins TRBV7-9 to TRBJ2-7; 9 nucleotides line up with TRBD1. CDR3 length: 14 amino acids. From germline, CDR1 is SEHNR and CDR2 FQNEAQ (reference sequence). V lost 6 bases and J lost 1; bases outside the gene matches: 4. CDR3 loop: CASSSGTGSYEQYF. DNA of the CDR3: TGTGCCAGCAGTTCCGGGACAGGGTCCTACGAGCAGTACTTC.

This clone came up many times. The chain combines TRBV21-1 with TRBJ1-2; TRBD1 was called by the table and not checked on the DNA. TRBV21-1 is a known pseudogene. The CDR3 length is 11 residues. The CDR3 DNA sequence: TGTGCCAGCAGCAAAGCTAACGACAGCACCTTC. Translating gives CASSKANDSTF.

The sample holds a few counts of this clone. The chain combines TRBV6-4 with TRBJ2-7; 7 bases line up with TRBD2. V lost 6 bases, J lost 2 bases, and 13 bases stayed unmatched. The CDR3 is made up of 16 amino acids. Per the germline V gene, CDR1 is MRHNA and CDR2 is SNTAGT. CDR3 sequence reads: CASSLLIAGSPYEQYF. CDR3 nucleotides: TGTGCCAGCAGCCTACTAATAGCGGGCTCTCCCTACGAGCAGTACTTC.

The chain employs TRBV7-8 and TRBJ2-3, with 11 bases lining up with TRBD2. V shed 1 base, J shed 0 bases, and the junction held 9 bases outside the gene matches. This CDR3 spans 19 amino acids. CDR1 SGHVS and CDR2 FQNEAQ come from the germline V gene. The CDR3 protein is CASSLVALAGGRSTDTQYF. DNA for the CDR3: TGTGCCAGCAGCTTAGTAGCCCTAGCGGGGGGTCGTAGCACAGATACGCAGTATTTT. The complete variable domain, with remaining parts taken from reference TRBV7-8 and TRBJ2-3, reads GAGVSQSPRYKVAKRGQDVALRCDPISGHVSLFWYQQALGQGPEFLTYFQNEAQLDKSGLPSDRFFAERPEGSVSTLKIQRTQQEDSAVYLCASSLVALAGGRSTDTQYFGPGTRLTVL.

Here the CDR3 DNA reads TGTGCCACTACGGGGGGGGCCAATAGCAATCAGCCCCAGCATTTT. Protein: CATTGGANSNQPQHF. The V call is TRBV19, the J call TRBJ1-5; possible D gene TRBD1, 6 bases. The V end was cut by 10 bases, the J end by 0 bases, with 16 bases between. The CDR3 is made up of 15 amino acids. CDR1 is LNHDA, CDR2 SQIVND, per germline (reference sequence).

The chain combines TRBV9 with TRBJ1-4, with 8 bases aligning to TRBD1. Germline CDR1 is SGDLS and CDR2 is YYNGEE. With V trimmed by 0 bases and J by 7 bases, 5 bases remained unmatched. The CDR3 has 15 residues. The CDR3 DNA is TGTGCCAGCAGCGTAGCGGGACAGGTCGGTGAAAAACTGTTTTTT. Encoded protein: CASSVAGQVGEKLFF. The entire variable domain, with the rest obtained from reference TRBV9 and TRBJ1-4, is as follows: DSGVTQTPKHLITATGQRVTLRCSPRSGDLSVYWYQQSLDQGLQFLIQYYNGEERAKGNILERFSAQQFPDLHSELNLSSLELGDSALYFCASSVAGQVGEKLFFGSGTQLSVL.

This clone came up a few times. Other DNA sequences within the sample encode an identical CDR3. The chain recombines TRBV11-2 with TRBJ1-1; 9 bases are shared with TRBD1. Germline CDR1 and CDR2: SGHAT and FQNNGV. CDR3 length: 15 amino acids. After removal of 2 bases from V and 1 base from J, the junction contained 2 bases not matched to a gene. The CDR3 DNA reads as TGTGCCAGCAGCTTAACGGGACAGGGGAACACTGAAGCTTTCTTT. It translates to CASSLTGQGNTEAFF.

This rearrangement joins TRBV25-1 to TRBJ1-4, with D possibly being TRBD1 (5 bases). Germline CDR1 MGHDK, CDR2 SYGVNS. Trimming cost V 7 bases and J 0 bases, with 9 bases left between them. The CDR3 is made up of 14 amino acids. The chain's CDR3 is CASKGASTNEKLFF. The CDR3 DNA is TGTGCCAGCAAAGGGGCGTCAACTAATGAAAAACTGTTTTTT.

The chain uses TRBV7-8 and TRBJ2-3; TRBD1 matches at 10 bases. V was pared by 4 bases and J by 11 bases, with 18 bases of the junction left unmatched. CDR1 is SGHVS, CDR2 FQNEAQ, per germline. CDR3 length: 17 residues. The CDR3: CASSSGIGTGVLEGQYF. The CDR3 DNA reads as TGTGCCAGCAGCTCCGGGATCGGGACAGGGGTTCTTGAGGGGCAGTATTTT.

The chain's CDR3 is CASSSTQSAPRGYTF. For the CDR3, the DNA is TGTGCCAGCAGCTCCACCCAGTCCGCACCCCGCGGCTACACCTTC. This chain connects TRBV7-8 to TRBJ1-2; no definite D call. The CDR3 totals 15 residues. Looked up from germline, CDR1 is SGHVS and CDR2 is FQNEAQ. V lost 4 bases and J 8 bases, leaving 20 bases between the germline ends.

The gene calls are TRBV7-9 and TRBJ1-1, with 8 bases lining up with TRBD1. Trimming took 0 bases from V and 11 from J; bases not matched to a gene: 8. The CDR3 loop spans 14 amino acids. Germline values: CDR1 SEHNR, CDR2 FQNEAQ (reference sequence). In DNA, the CDR3 is TGTGCCAGCAGCTTAGCGACGGACAGGGAAAGTGCTTTCTTT. This codes for CASSLATDRESAFF. The complete variable domain, with remaining parts taken from reference TRBV7-9 and TRBJ1-1, reads DTGVSQNPRHKITKRGQNVTFRCDPISEHNRLYWYRQTLGQGPEFLTYFQNEAQLEKSRLLSDRFSAERPKGSFSTLEIQRTEQGDSAMYLCASSLATDRESAFFGQGTRLTVV.

Only one count was recorded for this clone. This sequence joins TRBV27 and TRBJ2-1, with TRBD1 matching 8 bases. J was trimmed by 5 bases and V by 1 base; bases with no gene match: 4. Germline values: CDR1 MNHEY, CDR2 SMNVEV (reference sequence). The CDR3 length is 15 residues. The CDR3 protein is CASSLWTGRDNEQFF. As DNA, the CDR3 is TGTGCCAGCAGTTTATGGACAGGGCGGGACAATGAGCAGTTCTTC.